Following are 26 T cell receptor beta chains from one sample sequenced in a study of neurological immune-mediated disorders. TCRdb re-called the 5' RACE reads with MiXCR, one entry per CDR3 protein. Of about 80,000 distinct CDR3 sequences in the sample, 4.5% to 7.5% were seen once. The time point here: longitudinal time-point 2. The sample was PBMCs. These TCRs come from a woman aged 60-75 years with multiple sclerosis.

The V call is TRBV30, the J call TRBJ2-7; maybe TRBD1 (6 bases). Trimming stripped 2 bases from V and 3 bases from J, with 11 bases between. The CDR3 covers 13 residues. Germline CDR1 is GTSNPN and CDR2 is SVGIG (reference sequence). CDR3 DNA sequence: TGTGCCTGGAGTATAGGCAGGGGCTACGAGCAGTACTTC. Its protein is CAWSIGRGYEQYF.

This clonotype was seen many times. The chain recombines TRBV10-3 with TRBJ2-2; D possibly corresponds to TRBD1 (7 bases). Germline CDR1 is ENHRY and CDR2 is SYGVKD. The V and J ends lost 4 bases and 4 bases respectively, with 16 bases between them. The CDR3 length is 16 residues. CDR3 region: CAISGWGQGGTGELFF. The CDR3, as DNA: TGTGCCATCAGTGGCTGGGGCCAGGGGGGCACCGGGGAGCTGTTTTTT.

This clonotype was counted ten times or more. The chain joins TRBV20-1 to TRBJ2-7; 11 bases map to TRBD2. The J segment lost 2 bases and the V segment lost 2 bases, leaving 2 bases of the junction unmatched. The V gene's germline CDR1 is DFQATT and CDR2 SNEGSKA (reference sequence). This CDR3 region has 14 residues. This chain's CDR3 is CSARPLAGAYEQYF. The CDR3 nucleotides are TGCAGTGCTAGACCACTAGCGGGGGCCTACGAGCAGTACTTC.

This clonotype came up many times. The chain carries TRBV12-3 or TRBV12-4 and TRBJ1-6; 9 bases are a match to TRBD1. The CDR3 has 14 amino acids. V was clipped by 5 bases and J by 9 bases; unmatched bases: 5. CDR3 sequence reads: CASSGQGHGSPLHF. In DNA form, the CDR3 reads TGTGCCAGCAGTGGACAGGGGCACGGTTCACCCCTCCACTTT.

The table lists this clonotype with many counts. The J gene is TRBJ2-5, the V gene TRBV5-5; D gene unclear. CDR3 length equals 17 residues. Germline loops: CDR1 SGHKS, CDR2 YYEKEE (reference sequence). Between the trimmed V and J ends, which lost 0 bases and 2 bases, there was a span of 17 bases. The CDR3 sequence: CASSLAGTQARQETQYF. The CDR3 DNA is TGTGCCAGCAGCTTGGCCGGAACCCAAGCCAGGCAAGAGACCCAGTACTTC.

In its sample, this clonotype was seen many times. This chain links TRBV5-1 with TRBJ2-3; D call uncertain. Germline CDR1 reads SGHRS; CDR2 reads YFSETQ. Trimming removed 1 base from V and 0 bases from J, with 6 bases in between. This CDR3 has 14 residues. CDR3 amino acids: CASSLSRSTDTQYF. CDR3 nucleotide sequence: TGCGCCAGCAGCTTGAGTCGGAGCACAGATACGCAGTATTTT. The complete variable domain, with remaining parts taken from reference TRBV5-1 and TRBJ2-3, reads KAGVTQTPRYLIKTRGQQVTLSCSPISGHRSVSWYQQTPGQGLQFLFEYFSETQRNKGNFPGRFSGRQFSNSRSEMNVSTLELGDSALYLCASSLSRSTDTQYFGPGTRLTVL.

This clonotype has ten or more counts. The chain uses TRBV5-1 and TRBJ2-3; D gene uncertain. Trimming removed 0 bases from V and 0 bases from J, with 11 bases in between. Looked up from germline, CDR1 is SGHRS and CDR2 is YFSETQ. The CDR3 contains 16 residues. CDR3 in DNA: TGCGCCAGCAGCTTGGGGGCCAATCCTAGCACAGATACGCAGTATTTT. Protein: CASSLGANPSTDTQYF.

This clonotype was counted only a few times. DNA for the CDR3: TGTGCCAGCAGTTTCCCCGCAAGCTATGGCTACACCTTC. This codes for CASSFPASYGYTF. V and J are TRBV12-3 or TRBV12-4 and TRBJ1-2; D is undetermined. This CDR3 region has 13 residues. Trimming took 3 bases from V and 4 from J, leaving 9 bases between them.

The sample holds many counts of this clonotype. This rearrangement joins TRBV29-1 to TRBJ2-2; unclear D gene. The germline V and J ends were trimmed by 3 bases and 7 bases, with 6 bases remaining between them. Germline values: CDR1 SQVTM, CDR2 ANQGSEA. CDR3 length equals 11 residues. CDR3 region: CSVETVGELFF. The CDR3 bases are TGCAGCGTTGAGACTGTCGGGGAGCTGTTTTTT.

This clonotype was observed at least ten times. This chain links TRBV5-1 with TRBJ2-1; TRBD2 matches at 7 bases. Germline V CDR1 and CDR2: SGHRS, YFSETQ. The CDR3 has 15 amino acids. Trimming cost V 1 base and J 6 bases; bases outside gene matches: 7. The CDR3 protein is CASSLSASGGNEQFF. In DNA, the CDR3 is TGCGCCAGCAGCTTGTCTGCTAGCGGCGGCAATGAGCAGTTCTTC.

This clonotype was seen at least ten times. The chain couples TRBV29-1 to TRBJ2-1; no definite D call. Trimming pared 3 bases from V and 0 bases from J, leaving 9 bases between. This CDR3 contains 14 residues. The germline V gene encodes CDR1 SQVTM and CDR2 ANQGSEA. DNA for the CDR3: TGCAGCGTTGACAAGGTGAGCTCCTACAATGAGCAGTTCTTC. Translation gives CSVDKVSSYNEQFF.

This clonotype was seen ten or more times. The chain combines TRBV5-4 with TRBJ2-1; 10 bases line up with TRBD2. Losses at the gene ends were 4 bases for V and 4 bases for J; bases not matched to a gene: 11. The length of the CDR3 is 17 residues. Per the germline V gene, CDR1 is SGHNT and CDR2 is YYREEE (reference sequence). The CDR3 loop is CASSGGTRGLAYNEQFF. CDR3 bases: TGTGCCAGCAGCGGGGGGACTCGGGGACTAGCGTACAATGAGCAGTTCTTC. The entire variable domain, with the rest obtained from reference TRBV5-4 and TRBJ2-1, is as follows: ETGVTQSPTHLIKTRGQQVTLRCSSQSGHNTVSWYQQALGQGPQFIFQYYREEENGRGNFPPRFSGLQFPNYSSELNVNALELDDSALYLCASSGGTRGLAYNEQFFGPGTRLTVL.

This clonotype was counted at least ten times. The chain combines TRBV7-2 with TRBJ1-2, with 8 nucleotides matching TRBD1. CDR3 length: 17 residues. V dropped 0 bases and J dropped 5; count of bases not matched to a gene: 11. Germline loops: CDR1 SGHTA, CDR2 FQGNSA. The CDR3 is CASSLAGQGYSMYGYTF. The CDR3 DNA is TGTGCCAGCAGCTTAGCCGGACAGGGCTACTCTATGTATGGCTACACCTTC.

This clonotype was recorded many times. The genes are TRBV20-1 and TRBJ2-5, with TRBD2 matching over 9 bases. The CDR3 covers 15 residues. V dropped 0 bases and J dropped 4; count of bases not matched to a gene: 6. Per germline, CDR1 DFQATT and CDR2 SNEGSKA (reference sequence). The CDR3 is CSARDRLAGRETQYF. The CDR3 DNA sequence: TGCAGTGCTAGAGATCGGCTAGCGGGGAGAGAGACCCAGTACTTC.

This clonotype was recorded many times. The chain joins TRBV7-8 to TRBJ2-1; 9 bases line up with TRBD1. The CDR3 has 14 amino acids. Germline V CDR1 and CDR2: SGHVS, FQNEAQ. The V segment lost 5 bases and the J segment 6 bases; nucleotides outside the gene matches: 5. The CDR3 loop reads CASSQRTGVNEQFF. The CDR3 DNA reads as TGTGCCAGCAGCCAAAGGACAGGGGTCAATGAGCAGTTCTTC.

This clonotype was seen at least ten times. The V gene is TRBV30, the J gene TRBJ1-2; TRBD1 might be the D (5 bases). The length of the CDR3 is 11 residues. Trimming took off 8 bases at V and 4 bases at J, with 11 bases between the two ends. Germline V lookup: CDR1 GTSNPN, CDR2 SVGIG (reference sequence). The CDR3 protein is CAGSTVYGYTF. In DNA, the CDR3 is TGTGCCGGCTCGACAGTCTATGGCTACACCTTC.

This clonotype appeared many times. The chain recombines TRBV6-5 with TRBJ2-7; 9 bases are shared with TRBD1. The germline V gene encodes CDR1 MNHEY and CDR2 SVGAGI. CDR3 length: 14 amino acids. Unmatched junction bases numbered 10, after V lost 8 bases and J lost 5 bases. CDR3 in amino acids: CASGRDRVLNEQYF. CDR3 DNA: TGTGCCAGCGGAAGGGACAGGGTTCTGAACGAGCAGTACTTC.

This chain links TRBV18 with TRBJ1-4; D is unresolved. This CDR3 region has 12 residues. In germline, CDR1 is KGHSH, CDR2 LQKENI. Trimming shortened V by 5 bases and J by 10 bases, and 11 bases separated the two germline ends. The CDR3 DNA reads TGTGCCAGCTCAGCCCACGGGCGAAAACTGTTTTTT. Translated: CASSAHGRKLFF.

The table lists this clonotype with many counts. The chain carries TRBV5-1 and TRBJ2-2; D ambiguous. Trimming removed 5 bases from V and 0 bases from J, with 11 bases in between. This CDR3 comprises 15 residues. Germline V CDR1 and CDR2: SGHRS, YFSETQ. Written as DNA, the CDR3 is TGCGCCAGCAGAGAGACGAGAACGAACACCGGGGAGCTGTTTTTT. Encoded protein: CASRETRTNTGELFF.

In its sample, this clonotype was seen many times. This sequence joins TRBV5-4 and TRBJ2-7; D is unclear. The CDR3 runs to 11 residues. Germline lookup yields CDR1 SGHNT and CDR2 YYREEE (reference sequence). V lost 2 bases, J lost 6 bases, and 6 bases lay in between. The CDR3 is CASSFLGEQYF. The CDR3 nucleotides read TGTGCCAGCAGCTTTCTAGGCGAGCAGTACTTC.

This chain joins TRBV18 and TRBJ2-7; D call uncertain. This CDR3 has 13 residues. Trimming stripped 4 bases from V and 2 bases from J, with 9 bases between. In germline, CDR1 is KGHSH, CDR2 LQKENI. CDR3 DNA sequence: TGTGCCAGCTCACGGACCGATACCTACGAGCAGTACTTC. Its protein is CASSRTDTYEQYF. The entire variable domain, with the rest obtained from reference TRBV18 and TRBJ2-7, is as follows: NAGVMQNPRHLVRRRGQEARLRCSPMKGHSHVYWYRQLPEEGLKFMVYLQKENIIDESGMPKERFSAEFPKEGPSILRIQQVVRGDSAAYFCASSRTDTYEQYFGPGTRLTVT.

There are a few counts of this clonotype. The genes are TRBV5-1 and TRBJ2-4, with 8 bases matching TRBD1. This CDR3 spans 16 amino acids. The V and J ends lost 2 bases and 0 bases, in that order; junction bases with no gene match: 4. The germline V gene encodes CDR1 SGHRS and CDR2 YFSETQ. CDR3 DNA sequence: TGCGCCAGCAGCTTAGGACAGGGACTAGCCAAAAACATTCAGTACTTC. Translating it yields CASSLGQGLAKNIQYF. Supplemented by reference TRBV5-1 and TRBJ2-4, the full variable domain reads KAGVTQTPRYLIKTRGQQVTLSCSPISGHRSVSWYQQTPGQGLQFLFEYFSETQRNKGNFPGRFSGRQFSNSRSEMNVSTLELGDSALYLCASSLGQGLAKNIQYFGAGTRLSVL.

The genes are TRBV5-1 and TRBJ2-3, with D possibly being TRBD1 (6 bases). CDR1 and CDR2 (germline): SGHRS, YFSETQ. V was trimmed by 5 bases and J by 2 bases, leaving 9 bases between them. This CDR3 is 13 amino acids long. The CDR3 region is CASRQGSTDTQYF. The CDR3 nucleotides read TGCGCCAGCAGACAGGGATCCACAGATACGCAGTATTTT.

This clonotype was recorded many times. The V call is TRBV20-1, the J call TRBJ2-7, with D possibly matching TRBD1 (6 bases). The CDR3 has 12 amino acids. Trimming took 6 bases from V and 3 from J, leaving 12 bases between them. From germline, CDR1 is DFQATT and CDR2 SNEGSKA (reference sequence). The CDR3 here is CSATGTNYEQYF. CDR3 sequence (DNA): TGCAGTGCCACCGGGACAAACTACGAGCAGTACTTC.

This clonotype has at least ten counts. V gene TRBV20-1 combines with J gene TRBJ1-4; D gene uncertain. Germline lookup yields CDR1 DFQATT and CDR2 SNEGSKA (reference sequence). This CDR3 is built from 16 residues. Trimming shortened V by 0 bases and J by 1 base, and 12 bases separated the two germline ends. The CDR3 bases are TGCAGTGCTAGAGATCTCGCAGGTGAAACTAATGAAAAACTGTTTTTT. Its translation: CSARDLAGETNEKLFF.

This clonotype was recorded many times. Since the CDR3 does not end with the conserved phenylalanine or tryptophan, this likely comes from a read error. The limits of the CDR3 on the DNA are not certain, so only TCRdb's listed CDR3 is given. V usage is TRBV27 and J usage is TRBJ2-7; no check of the table's D call, TRBD1, against the DNA was made. The length of the CDR3 is 9 amino acids, counting both ends. Germline CDR1 MNHEY, CDR2 SMNVEV (reference sequence). The CDR3 is CASSSNRVL.